Following are 4 T cell receptor beta chains from one sample sequenced in a study of shared clonotypes between healthy human individuals. Only in-frame clones appear in the TCRdb table, and some are missing; sequencing was by immunoSEQ multiplex PCR. The sample has fewer than 1.6 million clones; 98% are singletons. Material for sequencing was naive CD4+ T cells sorted from blood. Noted subset: CD45RA+ positively selected. Receptors were obtained from a man aged 25 to 40 in good health.

The chain is built from TRBV27 and TRBJ2-7, with 10 nucleotides matching TRBD2. After removal of 0 bases from V and 2 bases from J, the junction contained 4 bases not matched to a gene. CDR1 is MNHEY and CDR2 is SMNVEV in the germline V gene (reference sequence). The CDR3 covers 16 residues. The CDR3: CASSLSVLAGPYEQYF. The CDR3 DNA sequence: TGTGCCAGCAGTTTATCGGTACTAGCGGGACCCTACGAGCAGTACTTC.

The rearrangement links TRBV5-6 to TRBJ2-5; D might be TRBD2 (6 bases). CDR1 and CDR2 from the germline V gene are SGHDT and YYEEEE. The germline V and J ends were trimmed by 0 bases and 0 bases, with 9 bases remaining between them. The CDR3 is made up of 15 amino acids. The CDR3 DNA is TGTGCCAGCAGCTTGGTTGGAGGGTACCAAGAGACCCAGTACTTC. Its translation: CASSLVGGYQETQYF. The whole variable domain, remainder taken from reference TRBV5-6 and TRBJ2-5, is DAGVTQSPTHLIKTRGQQVTLRCSPKSGHDTVSWYQQALGQGPQFIFQYYEEEERQRGNFPDRFSGHQFPNYSSELNVNALLLGDSALYLCASSLVGGYQETQYFGPGTRLLVL.

CDR3 in amino acids: CASSPVVSGGEAFF. The CDR3 region has the DNA TGCGCCAGCAGTCCGGTGGTTTCGGGAGGCGAAGCTTTCTTT. This chain joins TRBV10-2 and TRBJ1-1, with D unclear. The germline CDR1 and CDR2 sequences are WSHSY and SAAADI. The CDR3 spans 14 residues. Trimming shortened V by 5 bases and J by 8 bases, and 18 bases separated the two germline ends.

The V call is TRBV6-1, the J call TRBJ2-7; tentatively, D is TRBD1 (6 bases). From germline, CDR1 is MNHNS and CDR2 SASEGT. CDR3 length: 14 amino acids. V was pared by 6 bases and J by 4 bases, with 16 bases between. CDR3 in amino acids: CASSLRQATYEQYF. CDR3 DNA: TGTGCCAGCAGCCTCCGACAGGCCACTTACGAGCAGTACTTC.